This TCR beta chain is from a study of CD8 T cells in Susac syndrome. An amount of RNA that ranged from about 0.45 to 1 ug was reverse transcribed with random hexamers. TCRdb called the immunoSEQ multiplex PCR reads again in MiXCR, with one record for every CDR3 protein. The repertoire holds about 300,000 distinct CDR3 sequences, 89% seen once, with 0.18% in the top ten. Sequencing was carried out using CD8+ T cells from PBMCs. This TCR derives from a human donor with multiple sclerosis.

CDR3 amino acids: CASRPSSYNEQFF. The DNA of the CDR3 is TGTGCCAGCAGGCCTAGCTCCTACAATGAGCAGTTCTTC. The chain uses TRBV14 and TRBJ2-1, with unresolved D. There are 13 residues in the CDR3. The ends were cut back, 6 bases at V and 0 bases at J, with 6 bases in the middle. Germline CDR1 SGHDN, CDR2 FVKESK.